This T cell receptor (beta chain) came from a study of type 1 regulatory T cells. For the study at large: T-allo10 is a Tr1-enriched, alloantigen-specific CD4 T cell product made in vitro.

CDR1 is DFQATT, CDR2 SNEGSKA, per germline (reference sequence). V shed 6 bases and J shed 1 base, with 10 bases lying between them. The CDR3 totals 13 residues. This clonotype is categorized as medium-sized. One entry per CDR3 protein results from TCRdb running MiXCR on the reads. The data show 75,000 to 100,000 distinct CDR3 sequences, 25% to 40% seen once. The V call is TRBV20-1, the J call TRBJ1-3, with D unresolved. This receptor was identified in a human donor in good health. The sequenced sample was CD4+ T cells, either the whole sample or a sorted fraction (not recorded which). CDR3 region: CSATIGSGNTIYF. The CDR3 DNA is TGCAGTGCCACCATCGGATCTGGAAACACCATATATTTT.